This T cell receptor beta chain appears in the sequencing data of a study of T cells after yellow fever vaccination. Study findings and constraints: Primary-vaccination clones mostly resurfaced post-booster (96% CD4, roughly 90% CD8).

One entry per CDR3 protein, called by TCRdb with MiXCR from the 5' RACE reads. This table holds 300,000 or so distinct CDR3 sequences, around 9.3% found once. This clonotype was seen many times. The antigen is unknown. There are 15 residues in the CDR3. Trimming took 2 bases from V and 7 from J; bases not matched to a gene: 8. Per germline, CDR1 DFQATT and CDR2 SNEGSKA (reference sequence). V usage is TRBV20-1 and J usage is TRBJ2-3; the match to TRBD1 covers 11 bases. The sequences come from CD4+ T cells sorted from PBMCs, collected 5 days after the yellow fever booster vaccination. This TCR came from a man younger than 30 who received the YFV17D yellow fever vaccine. The CDR3 nucleotides read TGCAGTGCTAGATTAGCCGGGACAGGGGGGAATACGCAGTATTTT. Translating gives CSARLAGTGGNTQYF.